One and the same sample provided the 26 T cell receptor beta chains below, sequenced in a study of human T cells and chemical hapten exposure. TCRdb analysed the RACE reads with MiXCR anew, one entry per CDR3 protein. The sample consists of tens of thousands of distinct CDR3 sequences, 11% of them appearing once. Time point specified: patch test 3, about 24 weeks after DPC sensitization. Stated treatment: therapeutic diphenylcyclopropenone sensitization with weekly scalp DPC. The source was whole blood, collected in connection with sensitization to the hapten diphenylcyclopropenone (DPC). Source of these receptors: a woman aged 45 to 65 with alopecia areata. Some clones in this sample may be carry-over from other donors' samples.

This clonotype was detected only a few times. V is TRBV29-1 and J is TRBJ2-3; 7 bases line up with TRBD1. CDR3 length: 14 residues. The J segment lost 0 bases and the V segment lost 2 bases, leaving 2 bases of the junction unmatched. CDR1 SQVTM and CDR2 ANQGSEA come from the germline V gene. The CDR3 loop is CSVEKGASTDTQYF. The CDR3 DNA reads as TGCAGCGTTGAAAAGGGGGCTAGCACAGATACGCAGTATTTT.

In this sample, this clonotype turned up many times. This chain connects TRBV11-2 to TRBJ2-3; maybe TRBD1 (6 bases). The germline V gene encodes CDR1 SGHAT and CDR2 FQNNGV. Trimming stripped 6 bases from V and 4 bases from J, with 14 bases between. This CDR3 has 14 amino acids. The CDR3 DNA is TGTGCCAGCAGACTTCATGGGGGCTCAGATACGCAGTATTTT. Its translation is CASRLHGGSDTQYF. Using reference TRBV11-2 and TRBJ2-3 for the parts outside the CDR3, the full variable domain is EAGVAQSPRYKIIEKRQSVAFWCNPISGHATLYWYQQILGQGPKLLIQFQNNGVVDDSQLPKDRFSAERLKGVDSTLKIQPAKLEDSAVYLCASRLHGGSDTQYFGPGTRLTVL.

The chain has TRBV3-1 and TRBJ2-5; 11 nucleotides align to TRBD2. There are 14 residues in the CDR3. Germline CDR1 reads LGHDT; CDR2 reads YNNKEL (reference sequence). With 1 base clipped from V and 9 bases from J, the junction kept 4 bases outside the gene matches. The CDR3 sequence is CASSQGASGGPQYF. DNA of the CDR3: TGTGCCAGCAGCCAAGGTGCTAGCGGGGGGCCCCAGTACTTC.

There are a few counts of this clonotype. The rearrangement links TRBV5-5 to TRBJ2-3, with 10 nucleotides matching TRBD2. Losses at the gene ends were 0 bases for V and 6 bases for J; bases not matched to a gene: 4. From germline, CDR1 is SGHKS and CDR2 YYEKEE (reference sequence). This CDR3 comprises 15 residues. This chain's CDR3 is CASSLGKGLADTQYF. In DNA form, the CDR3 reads TGTGCCAGCAGCTTGGGCAAGGGACTAGCGGATACGCAGTATTTT.

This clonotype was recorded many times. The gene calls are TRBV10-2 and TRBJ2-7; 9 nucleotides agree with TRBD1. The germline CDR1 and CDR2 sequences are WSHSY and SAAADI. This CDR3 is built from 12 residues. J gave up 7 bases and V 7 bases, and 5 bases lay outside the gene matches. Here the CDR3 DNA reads TGCGCCAGCAAACAGGGGGCAGGGGAGCAGTACTTC. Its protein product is CASKQGAGEQYF.

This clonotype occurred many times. In DNA, the CDR3 is TGTGCCAGCAGCTTAGCGCTTCCAGGTCGAACTGAAGCTTTCTTT. Translation: CASSLALPGRTEAFF. The rearrangement links TRBV7-2 to TRBJ1-1; D is ambiguous. Trimming shortened V by 0 bases and J by 5 bases, and 13 bases separated the two germline ends. Germline loops: CDR1 SGHTA, CDR2 FQGNSA. This CDR3 has 15 residues.

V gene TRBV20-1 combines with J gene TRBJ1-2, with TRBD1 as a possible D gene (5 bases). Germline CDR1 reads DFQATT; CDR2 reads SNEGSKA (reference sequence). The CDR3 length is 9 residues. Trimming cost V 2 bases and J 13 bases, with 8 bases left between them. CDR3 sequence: CSARRDGTF. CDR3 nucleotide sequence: TGCAGTGCTAGACGGGACGGCACCTTC.

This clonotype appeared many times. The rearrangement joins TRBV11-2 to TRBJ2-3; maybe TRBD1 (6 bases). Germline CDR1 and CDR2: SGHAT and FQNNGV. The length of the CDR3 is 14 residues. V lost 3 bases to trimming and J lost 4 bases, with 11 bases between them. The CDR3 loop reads CASSFVWGPDTQYF. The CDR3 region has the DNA TGTGCCAGCAGCTTCGTCTGGGGGCCAGATACGCAGTATTTT. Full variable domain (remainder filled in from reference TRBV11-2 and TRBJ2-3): EAGVAQSPRYKIIEKRQSVAFWCNPISGHATLYWYQQILGQGPKLLIQFQNNGVVDDSQLPKDRFSAERLKGVDSTLKIQPAKLEDSAVYLCASSFVWGPDTQYFGPGTRLTVL.

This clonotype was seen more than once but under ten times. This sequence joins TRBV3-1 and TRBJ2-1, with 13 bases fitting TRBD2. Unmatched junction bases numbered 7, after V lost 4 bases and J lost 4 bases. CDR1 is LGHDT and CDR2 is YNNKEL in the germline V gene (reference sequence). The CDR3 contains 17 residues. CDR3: CASSRRTSGSGYNEQFF. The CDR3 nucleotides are TGTGCCAGCAGCCGCAGGACTAGCGGGAGTGGGTACAATGAGCAGTTCTTC.

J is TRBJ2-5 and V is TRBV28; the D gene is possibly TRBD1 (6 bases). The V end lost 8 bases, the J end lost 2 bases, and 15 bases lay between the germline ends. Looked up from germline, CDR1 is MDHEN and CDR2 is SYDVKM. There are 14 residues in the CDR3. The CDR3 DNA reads TGTGCCAGCTCTCGATACAGGGCTCAAGAGACCCAGTACTTC. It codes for CASSRYRAQETQYF.

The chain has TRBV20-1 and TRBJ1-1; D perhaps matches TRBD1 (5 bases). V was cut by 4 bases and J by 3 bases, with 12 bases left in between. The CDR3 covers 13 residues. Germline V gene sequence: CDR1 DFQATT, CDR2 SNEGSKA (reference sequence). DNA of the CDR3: TGCAGTGCTATAAGGGGTGGTGACACTGAAGCTTTCTTT. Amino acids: CSAIRGGDTEAFF.

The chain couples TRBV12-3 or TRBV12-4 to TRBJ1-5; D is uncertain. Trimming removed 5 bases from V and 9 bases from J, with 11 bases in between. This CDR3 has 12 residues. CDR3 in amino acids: CASSPDLWPQHF. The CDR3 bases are TGTGCCAGCAGTCCCGACCTATGGCCCCAGCATTTT.

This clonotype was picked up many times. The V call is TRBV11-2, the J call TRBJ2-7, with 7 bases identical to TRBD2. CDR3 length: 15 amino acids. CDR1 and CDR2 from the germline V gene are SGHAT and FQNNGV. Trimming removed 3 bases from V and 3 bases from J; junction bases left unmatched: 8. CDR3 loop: CASSFSSGRSYEQYF. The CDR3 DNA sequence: TGTGCCAGCAGCTTTTCTAGCGGTCGTAGCTACGAGCAGTACTTC.

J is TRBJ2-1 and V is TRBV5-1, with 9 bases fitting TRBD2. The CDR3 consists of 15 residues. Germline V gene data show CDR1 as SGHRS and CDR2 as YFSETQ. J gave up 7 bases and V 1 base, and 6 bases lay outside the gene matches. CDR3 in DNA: TGCGCCAGCAGCTTGCTAGTAGCGGGAGCGAATGAGCAGTTCTTC. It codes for CASSLLVAGANEQFF.

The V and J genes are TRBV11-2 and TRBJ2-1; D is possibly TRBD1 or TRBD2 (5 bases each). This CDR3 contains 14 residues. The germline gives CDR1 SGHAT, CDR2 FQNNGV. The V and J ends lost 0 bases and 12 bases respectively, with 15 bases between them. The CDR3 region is CASSLDRGPGGQFF. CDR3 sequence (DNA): TGTGCCAGCAGCTTAGATCGGGGACCTGGGGGGCAGTTCTTC.

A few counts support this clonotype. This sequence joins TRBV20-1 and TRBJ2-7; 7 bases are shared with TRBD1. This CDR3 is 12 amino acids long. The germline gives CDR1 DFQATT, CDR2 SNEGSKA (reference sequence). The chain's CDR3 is CTLTGNSYEQYF. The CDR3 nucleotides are TGCACCTTGACAGGGAACTCCTACGAGCAGTACTTC.

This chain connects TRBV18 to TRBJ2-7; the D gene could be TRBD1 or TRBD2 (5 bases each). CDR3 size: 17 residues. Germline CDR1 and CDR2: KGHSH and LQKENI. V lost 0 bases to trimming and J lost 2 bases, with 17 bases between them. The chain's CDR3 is CASSPPGQGLGAYEQYF. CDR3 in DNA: TGTGCCAGCTCACCACCGGGCCAGGGCCTGGGGGCCTACGAGCAGTACTTC.

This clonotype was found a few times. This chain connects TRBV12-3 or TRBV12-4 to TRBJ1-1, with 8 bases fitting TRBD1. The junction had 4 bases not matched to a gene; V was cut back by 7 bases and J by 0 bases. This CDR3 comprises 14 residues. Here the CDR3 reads CASNQGAMNTEAFF. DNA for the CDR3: TGTGCCAGCAACCAGGGGGCCATGAACACTGAAGCTTTCTTT.

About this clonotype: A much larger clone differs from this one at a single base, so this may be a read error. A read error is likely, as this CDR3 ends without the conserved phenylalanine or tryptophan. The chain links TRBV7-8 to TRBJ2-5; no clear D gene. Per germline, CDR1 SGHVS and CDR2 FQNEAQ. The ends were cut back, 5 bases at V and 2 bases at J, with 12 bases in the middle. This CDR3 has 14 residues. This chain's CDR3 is CASSLGPRQETQYL. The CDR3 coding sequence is TGTGCCAGCAGCCTCGGGCCCCGGCAAGAGACCCAGTACCTC.

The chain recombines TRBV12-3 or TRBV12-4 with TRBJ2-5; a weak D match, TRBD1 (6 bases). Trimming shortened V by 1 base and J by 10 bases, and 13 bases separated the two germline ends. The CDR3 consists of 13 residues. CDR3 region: CASSLEQGGGQYF. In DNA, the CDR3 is TGTGCCAGCAGTTTAGAACAGGGCGGTGGCCAGTACTTC.

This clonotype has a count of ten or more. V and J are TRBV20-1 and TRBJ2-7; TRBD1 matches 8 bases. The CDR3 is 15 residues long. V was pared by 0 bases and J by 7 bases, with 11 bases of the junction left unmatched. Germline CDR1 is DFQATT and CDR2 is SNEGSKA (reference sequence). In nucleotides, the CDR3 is TGCAGTGCTAGAGAATGGAACAGGGGGGCAAAGGAGCAGTACTTC. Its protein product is CSAREWNRGAKEQYF.

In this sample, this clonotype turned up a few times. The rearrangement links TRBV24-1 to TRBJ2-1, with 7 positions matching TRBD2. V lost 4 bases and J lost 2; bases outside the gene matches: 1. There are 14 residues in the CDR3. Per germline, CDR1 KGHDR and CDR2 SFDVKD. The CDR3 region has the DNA TGTGCCACCAGTGAGGCGGGAGCCTACAATGAGCAGTTCTTC. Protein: CATSEAGAYNEQFF.

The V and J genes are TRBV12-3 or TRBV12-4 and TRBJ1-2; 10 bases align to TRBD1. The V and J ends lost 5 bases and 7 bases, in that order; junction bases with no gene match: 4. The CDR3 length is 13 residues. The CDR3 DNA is TGTGCCAGCAGTACGGACAGGGGGTTTGGCTACACCTTC. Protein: CASSTDRGFGYTF.

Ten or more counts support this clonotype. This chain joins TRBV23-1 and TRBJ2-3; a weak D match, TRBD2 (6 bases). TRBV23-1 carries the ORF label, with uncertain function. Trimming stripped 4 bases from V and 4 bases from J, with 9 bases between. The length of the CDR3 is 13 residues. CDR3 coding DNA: TGCGCCAGCAGTCGGGAGGAGGCAGATACGCAGTATTTT. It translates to CASSREEADTQYF.

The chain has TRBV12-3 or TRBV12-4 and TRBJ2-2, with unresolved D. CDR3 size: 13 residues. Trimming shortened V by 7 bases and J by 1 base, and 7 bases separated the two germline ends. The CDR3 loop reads CASNALNTGELFF. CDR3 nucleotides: TGTGCCAGCAATGCGCTGAACACCGGGGAGCTGTTTTTT.

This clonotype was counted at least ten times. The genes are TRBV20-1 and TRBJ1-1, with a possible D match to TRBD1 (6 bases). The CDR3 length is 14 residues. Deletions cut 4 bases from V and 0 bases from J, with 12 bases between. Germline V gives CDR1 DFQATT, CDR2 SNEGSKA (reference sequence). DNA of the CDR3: TGCAGTGCTACACAGGGAATCATGAACACTGAAGCTTTCTTT. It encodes CSATQGIMNTEAFF.